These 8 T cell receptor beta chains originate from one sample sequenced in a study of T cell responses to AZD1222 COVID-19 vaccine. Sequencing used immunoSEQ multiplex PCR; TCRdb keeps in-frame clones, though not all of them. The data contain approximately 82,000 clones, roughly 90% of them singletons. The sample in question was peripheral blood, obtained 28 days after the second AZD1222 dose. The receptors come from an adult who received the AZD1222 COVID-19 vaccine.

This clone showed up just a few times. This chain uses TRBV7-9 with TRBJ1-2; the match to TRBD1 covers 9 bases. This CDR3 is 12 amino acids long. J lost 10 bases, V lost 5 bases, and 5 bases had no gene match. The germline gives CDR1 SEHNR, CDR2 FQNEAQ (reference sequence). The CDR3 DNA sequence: TGTGCCAGCAGCCGGGGGACAGGGTCCTACACCTTC. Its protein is CASSRGTGSYTF.

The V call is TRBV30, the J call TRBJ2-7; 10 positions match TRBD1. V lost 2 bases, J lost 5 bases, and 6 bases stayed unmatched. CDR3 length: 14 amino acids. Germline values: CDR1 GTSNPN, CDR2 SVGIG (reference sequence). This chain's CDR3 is CAWSFIGTGDEQYF. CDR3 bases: TGTGCCTGGAGTTTTATCGGGACAGGGGACGAGCAGTACTTC.

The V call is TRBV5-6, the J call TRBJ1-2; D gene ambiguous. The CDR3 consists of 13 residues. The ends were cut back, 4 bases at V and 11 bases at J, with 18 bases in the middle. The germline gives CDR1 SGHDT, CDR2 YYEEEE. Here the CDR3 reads CASSPLFGLRYTF. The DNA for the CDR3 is TGTGCCAGCAGCCCCCTTTTTGGCCTCAGGTACACCTTC.

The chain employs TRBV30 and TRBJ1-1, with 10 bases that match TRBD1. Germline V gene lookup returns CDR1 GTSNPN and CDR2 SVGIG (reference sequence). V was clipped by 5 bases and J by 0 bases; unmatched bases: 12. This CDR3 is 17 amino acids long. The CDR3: CAWARQGATLMNTEAFF. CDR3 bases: TGTGCCTGGGCAAGACAGGGGGCGACCCTGATGAACACTGAAGCTTTCTTT. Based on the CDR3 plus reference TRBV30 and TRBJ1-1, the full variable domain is SQTIHQWPATLVQPVGSPLSLECTVEGTSNPNLYWYRQAAGRGLQLLFYSVGIGQISSEVPQNLSASRPQDRQFILSSKKLLLSDSGFYLCAWARQGATLMNTEAFFGQGTRLTVV.

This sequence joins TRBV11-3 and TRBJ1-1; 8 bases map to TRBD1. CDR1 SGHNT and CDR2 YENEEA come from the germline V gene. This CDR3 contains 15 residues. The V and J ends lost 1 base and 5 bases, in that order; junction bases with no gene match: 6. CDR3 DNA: TGTGCCAGCAGCTTAGGGCAGGGGGCGCATACTGAAGCTTTCTTT. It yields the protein CASSLGQGAHTEAFF.

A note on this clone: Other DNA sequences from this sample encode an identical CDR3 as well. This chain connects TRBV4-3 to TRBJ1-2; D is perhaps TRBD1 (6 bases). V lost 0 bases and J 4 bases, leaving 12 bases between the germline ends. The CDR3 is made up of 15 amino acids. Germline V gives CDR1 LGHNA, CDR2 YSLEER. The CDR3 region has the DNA TGCGCCAGCAGCCAAGATCCAGGCAGGGGCTATGGCTACACCTTC. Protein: CASSQDPGRGYGYTF.

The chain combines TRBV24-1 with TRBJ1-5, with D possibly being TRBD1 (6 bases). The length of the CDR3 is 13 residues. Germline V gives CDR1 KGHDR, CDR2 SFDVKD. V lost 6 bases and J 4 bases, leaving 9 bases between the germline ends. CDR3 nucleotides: TGTGCCACCAGTACAGGGCGTAATCAGCCCCAGCATTTT. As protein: CATSTGRNQPQHF.

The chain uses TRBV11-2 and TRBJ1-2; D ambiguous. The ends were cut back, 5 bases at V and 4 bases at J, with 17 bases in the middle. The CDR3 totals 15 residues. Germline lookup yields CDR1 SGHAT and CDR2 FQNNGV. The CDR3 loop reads CASSPHTRQSYGYTF. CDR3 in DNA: TGTGCCAGCAGCCCCCACACGCGGCAGTCCTATGGCTACACCTTC.